Shown below are 14 T cell receptor beta chains from a single sample sequenced in a study of cytomegalovirus exposure and HLA in healthy donors. The PCR employed 60 Vbeta primers together with 13 Jbeta primers. Generated by immunoSEQ multiplex PCR, the TCRdb table keeps only in-frame clones and is missing some. Of 150,000 to 200,000 clones listed, roughly 79% are singletons. The sequencing input was PBMCs. All receptors derive from a woman under 30 in good health and CMV-seropositive.

The chain recombines TRBV19 with TRBJ1-4, with 7 bases matching TRBD1. After removal of 5 bases from V and 4 bases from J, the junction contained 4 bases not matched to a gene. The CDR3 contains 14 residues. Germline CDR1 reads LNHDA; CDR2 reads SQIVND (reference sequence). CDR3 region: CASSLGDSNEKLFF. Here the CDR3 DNA reads TGTGCCAGTAGTCTGGGGGACAGTAATGAAAAACTGTTTTTT.

The rearrangement joins TRBV6-5 to TRBJ2-3, with 8 bases lining up with TRBD2. The germline V gene has CDR1 MNHEY and CDR2 SVGAGI. V trimming: 2 bases; J trimming: 0 bases; junction bases outside the gene matches: 4. The CDR3 is 16 amino acids. The CDR3 here is CASSYAGGESTDTQYF. The CDR3 region has the DNA TGTGCCAGCAGTTACGCCGGGGGGGAAAGCACAGATACGCAGTATTTT.

The chain employs TRBV5-1 and TRBJ2-7, with 9 bases identical to TRBD2. Per the germline V gene, CDR1 is SGHRS and CDR2 is YFSETQ. After removal of 4 bases from V and 3 bases from J, the junction contained 5 bases not matched to a gene. This CDR3 is built from 14 residues. The DNA of the CDR3 is TGCGCCAGCAGCGTTAGCGGGGGCCACTACGAGCAGTACTTC. Protein sequence: CASSVSGGHYEQYF. Full variable domain (missing parts from reference TRBV5-1 and TRBJ2-7): KAGVTQTPRYLIKTRGQQVTLSCSPISGHRSVSWYQQTPGQGLQFLFEYFSETQRNKGNFPGRFSGRQFSNSRSEMNVSTLELGDSALYLCASSVSGGHYEQYFGPGTRLTVT.

The chain combines TRBV5-4 with TRBJ1-6; no definite D call. V shed 1 base and J shed 5 bases, with 7 bases lying between them. The CDR3 contains 14 residues. CDR1 is SGHNT, CDR2 YYREEE, per germline (reference sequence). In DNA form, the CDR3 reads TGTGCCAGCAGCTTGAACACCAATAATTCACCCCTCCACTTT. It translates to CASSLNTNNSPLHF.

The chain employs TRBV5-4 and TRBJ2-7; TRBD1 is a possible D gene (6 bases). From germline, CDR1 is SGHNT and CDR2 YYREEE (reference sequence). The CDR3 loop spans 15 amino acids. Trimming left V 3 bases short and J 1 base short, with 14 bases between. CDR3 coding DNA: TGTGCCAGCAGCTCCGACAGGTGGAGATCCTACGAGCAGTACTTC. The encoded protein is CASSSDRWRSYEQYF.

The V and J genes are TRBV7-8 and TRBJ2-5; D unclear. The CDR3 length is 13 residues. Germline V CDR1 and CDR2: SGHVS, FQNEAQ. V shed 3 bases and J shed 0 bases, with 5 bases lying between them. CDR3 sequence reads: CASSFTDQETQYF. The CDR3 DNA is TGTGCCAGCAGCTTTACAGACCAAGAGACCCAGTACTTC.

The rearrangement links TRBV4-1 to TRBJ2-7; D perhaps matches TRBD2 (6 bases). Trimming cost V 0 bases and J 2 bases, with 14 bases left between them. This CDR3 is built from 16 residues. Germline CDR1 and CDR2: MGHRA and YSYEKL. CDR3 in DNA: TGCGCCAGCAGCCAAGATTCCCCGGGACTCGCCTACGAGCAGTACTTC. Translation gives CASSQDSPGLAYEQYF.

In its sample, this clone was seen once. Sequence at one end of the junction differs from germline and may be a read error. J is TRBJ1-1 and V is TRBV7-7; a possible D gene is TRBD1 (6 bases). The CDR3 is 13 residues long. Looked up from germline, CDR1 is SSHAT and CDR2 is FNYEAQ (reference sequence). In DNA form, the CDR3 reads TGTGCTAGCAGTTCGGACAGGAACACTGAAGCTTTCTTT. Translation: CASSSDRNTEAFF.

The chain recombines TRBV27 with TRBJ2-1; 16 nucleotides match TRBD2. V dropped 5 bases and J dropped 8; count of bases not matched to a gene: 15. CDR3 length: 19 amino acids. Germline V gene data show CDR1 as MNHEY and CDR2 as SMNVEV (reference sequence). The CDR3 DNA sequence: TGTGCCAGCAGTACCCCGGGACTAGCGGGGGGGCTTGCTATTGATGAGCAGTTCTTC. This sequence encodes CASSTPGLAGGLAIDEQFF.

The gene calls are TRBV7-9 and TRBJ2-3; unclear D gene. The V and J ends lost 1 base and 1 base respectively, with 6 bases between them. Per the germline V gene, CDR1 is SEHNR and CDR2 is FQNEAQ (reference sequence). The CDR3 loop spans 14 amino acids. This CDR3 is CASSLGAGTDTQYF. DNA for the CDR3: TGTGCCAGCAGCTTAGGGGCAGGCACAGATACGCAGTATTTT.

This clone occurred a few times. The chain recombines TRBV5-6 with TRBJ2-7; 7 bases are shared with TRBD1. Trimming cost V 2 bases and J 3 bases; bases outside gene matches: 2. Germline assignment: CDR1 SGHDT and CDR2 YYEEEE. This CDR3 region has 13 residues. The CDR3 coding sequence is TGTGCCAGCAGCTTCGGACAGGACTACGAGCAGTACTTC. This codes for CASSFGQDYEQYF.

CDR3 coding DNA: TGTGCCAGCAGCCCCTCGGGGGGTGGCGGAGAGACCCAGTACTTC. It encodes CASSPSGGGGETQYF. This rearrangement joins TRBV5-6 to TRBJ2-5; 7 positions match TRBD2. V was clipped by 4 bases and J by 4 bases; unmatched bases: 10. The CDR3 runs to 15 residues. Germline V gene lookup returns CDR1 SGHDT and CDR2 YYEEEE.

V and J are TRBV19 and TRBJ1-5, with 10 bases that match TRBD1. The V gene's germline CDR1 is LNHDA and CDR2 SQIVND (reference sequence). V shed 3 bases, J shed 6 bases, and the junction held 14 bases outside the gene matches. The CDR3 sequence is 18 residues long. CDR3 in amino acids: CASSILLLRDRGGQPQHF. The CDR3 DNA follows: TGTGCCAGTAGTATTCTCTTGCTCCGGGACAGGGGTGGTCAGCCCCAGCATTTT.

The V and J genes are TRBV7-8 and TRBJ2-2; a possible D gene is TRBD1 (6 bases). The CDR3 totals 16 residues. Germline V gene sequence: CDR1 SGHVS, CDR2 FQNEAQ. V was shortened by 1 base and J by 6 bases, with 15 bases between the two germline ends. The CDR3 DNA reads as TGTGCCAGCAGCTTAGGGGGGCGCCGGTTATCCGGGGAGCTGTTTTTT. Translation gives CASSLGGRRLSGELFF.